This TCR beta chain was observed in a study of blood T cell repertoires in COVID-19. In the study overall: The analysed material was cDNA or gDNA that came from T cells, B-cell-depleted T cells, or PBMCs.

Using immunoSEQ multiplex PCR, the repertoire was profiled, and TCRdb retains in-frame clones only, with some absent. The table has 20,000 to 30,000 clones, approximately 87% seen once. Trimming left V 1 base short and J 5 bases short, with 12 bases between. This CDR3 is built from 15 residues. The germline gives CDR1 SNHLY, CDR2 FYNNEI. This TCR came from a human donor in a cohort sampled during active COVID-19. Specimen: peripheral blood. V gene TRBV2 combines with J gene TRBJ1-5, with D possibly being TRBD1 (6 bases). The chain's CDR3 is CASSEEGGTYQPQHF. DNA for the CDR3: TGTGCCAGCAGTGAAGAGGGAGGGACATATCAGCCCCAGCATTTT.